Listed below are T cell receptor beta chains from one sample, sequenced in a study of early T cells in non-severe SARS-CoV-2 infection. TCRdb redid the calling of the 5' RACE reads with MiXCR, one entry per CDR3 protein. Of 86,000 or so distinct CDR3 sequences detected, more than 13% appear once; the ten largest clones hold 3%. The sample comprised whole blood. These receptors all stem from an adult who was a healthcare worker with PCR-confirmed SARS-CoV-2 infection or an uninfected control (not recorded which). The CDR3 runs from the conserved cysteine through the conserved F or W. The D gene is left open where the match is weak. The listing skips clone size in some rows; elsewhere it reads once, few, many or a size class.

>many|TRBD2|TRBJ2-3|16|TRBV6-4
TGTGCCAGCAGTGAGGCTAGCGGGGGAGCCACAGATACGCAGTATTTT
CASSEASGGATDTQYF
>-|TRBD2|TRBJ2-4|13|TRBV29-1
TGCAGCGTTGGATTAGCGGGAGGGAACATTCAGTACTTC
CSVGLAGGNIQYF
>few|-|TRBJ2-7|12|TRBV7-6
TGTGCCAGCAGCTCCACCCGCTCCGAGCAGTACTTC
CASSSTRSEQYF
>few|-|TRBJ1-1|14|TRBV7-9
TGTGCCAGCAGCTTAGGAGGCGGTCGGGTTGAAGCTTTCTTT
CASSLGGGRVEAFF
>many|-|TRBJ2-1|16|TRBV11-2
TGTGCCAGCAGCTTGGGACCTAGCGCGGGTGACAATGAGCAGTTCTTC
CASSLGPSAGDNEQFF
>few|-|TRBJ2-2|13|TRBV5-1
TGCGCCAGCAGCTTGGCGCAGGCCGGGGAGCTGTTTTTT
CASSLAQAGELFF
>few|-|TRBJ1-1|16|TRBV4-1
TGCGCCAGCAGCCGATTTGGGGGGGATATGAACACTGAAGCTTTCTTT
CASSRFGGDMNTEAFF
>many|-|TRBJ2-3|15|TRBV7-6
TGTGCCAGCAGCTTAGTTGGGGGCAGCACAGATACGCAGTATTTT
CASSLVGGSTDTQYF
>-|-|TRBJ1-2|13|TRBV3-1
TGTGCCAGCAGCCGTGGGACATTCTATGGCTACACCTTC
CASSRGTFYGYTF
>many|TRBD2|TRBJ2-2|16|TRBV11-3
TGTGCCAGCAGCTCCGGACTAGCGGGAGATACCGGGGAGCTGTTTTTT
CASSSGLAGDTGELFF
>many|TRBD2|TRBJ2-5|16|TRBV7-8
TGTGCCAGCAGCCCGGGGACTAGCGGGGTGAAAGAGACCCAGTACTTC
CASSPGTSGVKETQYF
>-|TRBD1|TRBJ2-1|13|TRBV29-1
TGCAGCGTTGATCAACAGGGGGCGAGGGAGCAGTTCTTC
CSVDQQGAREQFF
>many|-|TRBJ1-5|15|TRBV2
TGTGCCAGCAGTCCCGGGGCAGTTAGCAATCAGCCCCAGCATTTT
CASSPGAVSNQPQHF
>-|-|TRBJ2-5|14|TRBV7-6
TGTGCCAGCAGCTTAGCTCAAGTCCCAGAGACCCAGTACTTC
CASSLAQVPETQYF
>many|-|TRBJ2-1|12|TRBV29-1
TGCAGCGCTAAACTAGCCAGCAATGAGCAGTTCTTC
CSAKLASNEQFF
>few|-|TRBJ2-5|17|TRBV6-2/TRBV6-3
TGTGCCAGCAGTTACGACATCAGGGGAGACCACCAAGAGACCCAGTACTTC
CASSYDIRGDHQETQYF
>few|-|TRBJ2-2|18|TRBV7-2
TGTGCCAGCAGCTTAGTGGTCAGGCTGTTCGCGAACACCGGGGAGCTGTTTTTT
CASSLVVRLFANTGELFF
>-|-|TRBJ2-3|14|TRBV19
TGTGCCAGTAGTAGGGGCCCGGGCACAGATACGCAGTATTTT
CASSRGPGTDTQYF
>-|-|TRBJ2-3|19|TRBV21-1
TGTGCCAGCATACCCCGGGACAGGCGTACCAGCGGGAGCACAGATACGCAGTATTTT
CASIPRDRRTSGSTDTQYF
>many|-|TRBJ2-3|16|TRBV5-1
TGCGCCAGCAGCTTGGGAAGCGGACAAAGCACAGATACGCAGTATTTT
CASSLGSGQSTDTQYF
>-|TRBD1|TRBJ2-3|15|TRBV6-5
TGTGCCAGCAGACCCAGGCAGGGGGCTACAGATACGCAGTATTTT
CASRPRQGATDTQYF
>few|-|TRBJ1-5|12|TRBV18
TGTGCCAGCTCTTGGGAGTCGGGCCCCCAGCATTTT
CASSWESGPQHF
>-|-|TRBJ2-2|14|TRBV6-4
TGTGCCAGCAGTGACATAGCGAACACCGGGGAGCTGTTTTTT
CASSDIANTGELFF
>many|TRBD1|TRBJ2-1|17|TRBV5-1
TGCGCCAGCAGCTTCGCTATGGACAGGTTATCTTACAATGAGCAGTTCTTC
CASSFAMDRLSYNEQFF
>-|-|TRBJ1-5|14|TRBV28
TGTGCCAGCAGTTCAGGGGTCTTAAATCAGCCCCAGCATTTT
CASSSGVLNQPQHF
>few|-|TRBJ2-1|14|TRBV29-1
TGCAGCGTTGAAAGGGGACGGGAGTACAATGAGCAGTTCTTC
CSVERGREYNEQFF
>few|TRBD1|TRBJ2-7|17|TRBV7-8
TGTGCCAGCAGCCACAAAGCGGGTCGGACAGGGTCCTACGAGCAGTACTTC
CASSHKAGRTGSYEQYF
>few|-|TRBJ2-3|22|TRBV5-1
TGCGCCAGCACCAGTCCCACTACAGGGGGCGCCCAGACTAGCGGTATCACAGATACGCAGTATTTT
CASTSPTTGGAQTSGITDTQYF
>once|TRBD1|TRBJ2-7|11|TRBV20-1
TGCAGAGTGGACAGGGGGCGCGAGCAGTACTTC
CRVDRGREQYF
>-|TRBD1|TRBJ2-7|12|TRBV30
TGTGCCTGGGCAGGGGGCCTGAACGAGCAGTACTTC
CAWAGGLNEQYF
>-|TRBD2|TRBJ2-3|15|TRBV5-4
TGTGCCAGCTTAAAACGGGAGGGCGGCACAGATACGCAGTATTTT
CASLKREGGTDTQYF
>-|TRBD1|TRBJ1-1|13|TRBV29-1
TGCAGCGTGGACCTGACAGGGGGGCCTGAAGCTTTCTTT
CSVDLTGGPEAFF
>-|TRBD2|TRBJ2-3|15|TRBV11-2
TGTGCCAGCAGCCTCGGACTAGCCCCCACAGATACGCAGTATTTT
CASSLGLAPTDTQYF
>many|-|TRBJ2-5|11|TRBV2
TGTGCCAGCACCATGGGAGAGACCCAGTACTTC
CASTMGETQYF
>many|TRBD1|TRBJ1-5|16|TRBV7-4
TGTGCCAGCACCTCGTCCGGGACAGCTATTAATCAGCCCCAGCATTTT
CASTSSGTAINQPQHF
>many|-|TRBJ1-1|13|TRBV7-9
TGTGCCAGCAGCGTACAGGGGAACACTGAAGCTTTCTTT
CASSVQGNTEAFF
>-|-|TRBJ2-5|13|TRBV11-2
TGTGCCAGCAGCTTAGTTCGGCAAGTAACCCAGTACTTC
CASSLVRQVTQYF
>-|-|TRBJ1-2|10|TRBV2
TGTGCCAGCAGCGAGTATGGCTACACCTTC
CASSEYGYTF